The 14 T cell receptor beta chains reported below all come from one sample, sequenced in a study of CXCR3-negative and CXCR3-positive naive CD8 T cells. Study-level findings and limits: When CXCR3-positive naive cells were set against CXCR3-negative naive cells, the former had more hydrophobic TRB CDR3s.

In preparing the TRB cDNA libraries, 5' RACE with UMI labels was used. TCRdb reprocessed the 5' RACE reads and keeps a single row for each CDR3 protein, giving no DNA. This sample's table reports some 60,000 distinct CDR3 sequences. These receptors are not linked to any known antigen. The specimen sequenced was naive CXCR3+ CD8+ T cells from blood. Subset noted: CD45RO-CCR7+CD27+CD95- naive CD8+ T cells expressing CXCR3 (TNR3+). The receptors come from a human donor in good health. Some clones in this sample may be carry-over from other donors' samples.

This sequence joins TRBV12-3 or TRBV12-4 and TRBJ2-3. The CDR3 sequence is 14 residues long. The CDR3 sequence is CASSFRVEADTQYF.

The chain is built from TRBV20-1 and TRBJ2-5; absent DNA, TCRdb's TRBD2 call cannot be checked. The germline CDR1 and CDR2 sequences are DFQATT and SNEGSKA (reference sequence). This CDR3 is built from 16 residues. Here the CDR3 reads CSAREGIAELQETQYF.

CDR3 protein: CASRRGLAVYNEQFF. The chain uses TRBV27 and TRBJ2-1; TCRdb designates TRBD2, a call that cannot be tested without DNA. This CDR3 is 15 amino acids long. Germline V gene data show CDR1 as MNHEY and CDR2 as SMNVEV (reference sequence).

The chain couples TRBV18 to TRBJ2-1. This CDR3 contains 18 residues. Germline CDR1 reads KGHSH; CDR2 reads LQKENI. The CDR3 is CASSPPPLQVNAYGEQFF.

The rearrangement joins TRBV7-3 to TRBJ2-7. The CDR3 length is 13 residues. The germline CDR1 and CDR2 sequences are SGHTA and FQGTGA. This CDR3 is CASSHDPFYEQYF.

The chain links TRBV4-3 to TRBJ1-1. The CDR3 length is 13 residues. Germline assignment: CDR1 LGHNA and CDR2 YSLEER. This CDR3 reads CASSQDLNTEAFF.

The V gene is TRBV4-1, the J gene TRBJ1-5; TCRdb designates TRBD1, a call that cannot be tested without DNA. This CDR3 spans 15 amino acids. CDR1 is MGHRA and CDR2 is YSYEKL in the germline V gene. This CDR3 is CASSQVGERGQPQHF.

This chain uses TRBV10-3 with TRBJ1-1. The CDR3 contains 14 residues. The germline gives CDR1 ENHRY, CDR2 SYGVKD. The CDR3 sequence is CAISERTANTEAFF.

The rearrangement joins TRBV5-6 to TRBJ1-5; TCRdb designates TRBD1, a call that cannot be tested without DNA. Germline V gene sequence: CDR1 SGHDT, CDR2 YYEEEE. The CDR3 is 19 amino acids. The CDR3 reads CASSLTWGQYYGSNQPQHF.

The chain links TRBV7-9 to TRBJ2-4; TCRdb proposes TRBD1, but this gene call is untestable without DNA. Germline V lookup: CDR1 SEHNR, CDR2 FQNEAQ (reference sequence). This CDR3 spans 21 amino acids. The CDR3 loop reads CASSYPRQPDPGQLSSNIQYF.

The rearrangement joins TRBV29-1 to TRBJ1-5. Germline CDR1 reads SQVTM; CDR2 reads ANQGSEA. This CDR3 spans 13 amino acids. CDR3 sequence reads: CSVDGKGNQPQHF. The complete variable domain, with remaining parts taken from reference TRBV29-1 and TRBJ1-5, reads SAVISQKPSRDICQRGTSLTIQCQVDSQVTMMFWYRQQPGQSLTLIATANQGSEATYESGFVIDKFPISRPNLTFSTLTVSNMSPEDSSIYLCSVDGKGNQPQHFGDGTRLSIL.

The genes are TRBV12-3 or TRBV12-4 and TRBJ1-1; the D gene TCRdb calls, TRBD1, cannot be checked with no DNA. The CDR3 loop spans 15 amino acids. This CDR3 reads CASSLSRIVDTEAFF.

CDR3 amino acids: CSVRGQGNQPQHF. The chain employs TRBV29-1 and TRBJ1-5; TCRdb picks TRBD1, but there is no DNA to check that call. From germline, CDR1 is SQVTM and CDR2 ANQGSEA. This CDR3 has 13 amino acids.

The chain recombines TRBV4-2 with TRBJ2-1; TCRdb's D call, TRBD2, is unchecked because there is no DNA. Per the germline V gene, CDR1 is LGHNA and CDR2 is YNFKEQ. The CDR3 is 16 amino acids. CDR3 protein: CASSQEASGVYNEQFF.